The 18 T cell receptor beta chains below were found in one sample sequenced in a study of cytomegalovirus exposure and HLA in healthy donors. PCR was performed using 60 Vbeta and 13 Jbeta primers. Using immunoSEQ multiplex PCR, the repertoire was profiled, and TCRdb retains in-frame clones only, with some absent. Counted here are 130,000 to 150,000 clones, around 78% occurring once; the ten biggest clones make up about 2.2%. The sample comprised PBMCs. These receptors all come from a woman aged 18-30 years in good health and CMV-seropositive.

The CDR3 region has the DNA TGTGCCAGTAGTTCGACGGACAGGGGAAGAGGATTGAACACTGAAGCTTTCTTT. Protein product: CASSSTDRGRGLNTEAFF. The chain uses TRBV19 and TRBJ1-1; 9 nucleotides line up with TRBD1. The CDR3 is made up of 18 amino acids. After removal of 5 bases from V and 0 bases from J, the junction contained 13 bases not matched to a gene. Germline V gene data show CDR1 as LNHDA and CDR2 as SQIVND (reference sequence).

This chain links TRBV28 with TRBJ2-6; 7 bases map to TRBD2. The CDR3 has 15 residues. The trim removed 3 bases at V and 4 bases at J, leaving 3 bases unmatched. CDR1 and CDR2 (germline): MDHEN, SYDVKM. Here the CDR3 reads CASSLGGTGANVLTF. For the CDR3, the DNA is TGTGCCAGCAGTTTGGGGGGGACCGGGGCCAACGTCCTGACTTTC.

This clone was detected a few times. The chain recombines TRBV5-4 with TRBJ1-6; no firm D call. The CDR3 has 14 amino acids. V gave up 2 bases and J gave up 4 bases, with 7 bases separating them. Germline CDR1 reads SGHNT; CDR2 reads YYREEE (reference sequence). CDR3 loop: CASSFQTYNSPLHF. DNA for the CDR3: TGTGCCAGCAGCTTCCAGACTTATAATTCACCCCTCCACTTT.

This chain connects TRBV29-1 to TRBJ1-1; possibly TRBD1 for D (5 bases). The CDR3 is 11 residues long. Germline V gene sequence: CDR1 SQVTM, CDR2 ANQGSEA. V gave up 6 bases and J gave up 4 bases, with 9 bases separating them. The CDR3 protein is CSVLGGTEAFF. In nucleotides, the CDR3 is TGCAGCGTCCTGGGGGGCACTGAAGCTTTCTTT. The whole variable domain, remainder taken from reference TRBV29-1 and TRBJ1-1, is SAVISQKPSRDICQRGTSLTIQCQVDSQVTMMFWYRQQPGQSLTLIATANQGSEATYESGFVIDKFPISRPNLTFSTLTVSNMSPEDSSIYLCSVLGGTEAFFGQGTRLTVV.

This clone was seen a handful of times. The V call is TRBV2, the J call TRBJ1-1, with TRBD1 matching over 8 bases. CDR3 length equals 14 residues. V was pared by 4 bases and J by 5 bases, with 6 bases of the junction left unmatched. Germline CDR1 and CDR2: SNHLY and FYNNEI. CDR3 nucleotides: TGTGCCAGCAGTGGTCAAGACAGGGGAACTGAAGCTTTCTTT. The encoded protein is CASSGQDRGTEAFF.

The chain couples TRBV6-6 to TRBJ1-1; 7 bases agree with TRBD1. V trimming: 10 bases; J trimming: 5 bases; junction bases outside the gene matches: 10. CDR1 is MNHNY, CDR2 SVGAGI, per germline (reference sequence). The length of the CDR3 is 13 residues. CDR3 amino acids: CATRGGGGTEAFF. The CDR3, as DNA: TGTGCCACCAGGGGGGGAGGGGGAACTGAAGCTTTCTTT.

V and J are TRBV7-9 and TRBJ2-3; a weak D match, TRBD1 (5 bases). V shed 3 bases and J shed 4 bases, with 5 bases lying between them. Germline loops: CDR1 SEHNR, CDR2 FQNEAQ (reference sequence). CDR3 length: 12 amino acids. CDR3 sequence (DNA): TGTGCCAGCAGCTTGGGGCCAGATACGCAGTATTTT. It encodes CASSLGPDTQYF.

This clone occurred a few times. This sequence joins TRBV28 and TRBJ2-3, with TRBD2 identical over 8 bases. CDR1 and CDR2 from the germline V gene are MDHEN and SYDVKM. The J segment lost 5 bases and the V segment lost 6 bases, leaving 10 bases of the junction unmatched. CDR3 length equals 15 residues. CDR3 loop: CASRRTSGRGDTQYF. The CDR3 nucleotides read TGTGCCAGCAGGAGAACTAGCGGACGGGGAGATACGCAGTATTTT.

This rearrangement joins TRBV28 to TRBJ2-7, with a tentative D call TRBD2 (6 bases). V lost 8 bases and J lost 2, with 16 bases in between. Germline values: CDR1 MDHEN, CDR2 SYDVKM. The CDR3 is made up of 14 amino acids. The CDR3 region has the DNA TGTGCCAGCGGAGGTGTCCGGGAGACCTACGAGCAGTACTTC. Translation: CASGGVRETYEQYF.

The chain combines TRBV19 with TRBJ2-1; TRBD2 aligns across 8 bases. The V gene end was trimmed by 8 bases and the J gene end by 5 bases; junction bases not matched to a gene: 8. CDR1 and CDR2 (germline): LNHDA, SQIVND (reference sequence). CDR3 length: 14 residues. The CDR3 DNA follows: TGTGCCAGTCTGGACAGCGGGGGAAACAATGAGCAGTTCTTC. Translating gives CASLDSGGNNEQFF. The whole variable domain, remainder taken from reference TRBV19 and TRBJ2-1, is DGGITQSPKYLFRKEGQNVTLSCEQNLNHDAMYWYRQDPGQGLRLIYYSQIVNDFQKGDIAEGYSVSREKKESFPLTVTSAQKNPTAFYLCASLDSGGNNEQFFGPGTRLTVL.

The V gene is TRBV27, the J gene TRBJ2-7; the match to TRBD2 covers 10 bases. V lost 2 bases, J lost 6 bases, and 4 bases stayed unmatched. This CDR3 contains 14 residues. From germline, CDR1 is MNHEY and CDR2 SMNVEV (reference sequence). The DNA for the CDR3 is TGTGCCAGCAGTTTACTAGCGGGGGTGCGCGAGCAGTACTTC. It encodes CASSLLAGVREQYF.

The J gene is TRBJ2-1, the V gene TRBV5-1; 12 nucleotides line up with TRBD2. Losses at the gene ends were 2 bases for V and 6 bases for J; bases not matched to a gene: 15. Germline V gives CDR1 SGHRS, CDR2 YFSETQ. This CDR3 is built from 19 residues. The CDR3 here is CASSFLATGLAGTRNEQFF. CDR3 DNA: TGCGCCAGCAGCTTTCTGGCAACCGGACTAGCGGGGACCCGCAATGAGCAGTTCTTC.

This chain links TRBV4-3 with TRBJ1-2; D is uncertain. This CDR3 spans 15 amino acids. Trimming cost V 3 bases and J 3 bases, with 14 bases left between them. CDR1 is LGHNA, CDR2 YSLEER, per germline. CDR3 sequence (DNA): TGCGCCAGCAGCCAGTTGCGACTAGGAGACTATGGCTACACCTTC. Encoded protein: CASSQLRLGDYGYTF.

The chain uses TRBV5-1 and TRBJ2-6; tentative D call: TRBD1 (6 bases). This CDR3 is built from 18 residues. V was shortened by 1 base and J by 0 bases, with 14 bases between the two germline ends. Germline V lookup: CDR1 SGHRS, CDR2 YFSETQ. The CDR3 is CASSLIWTDISGANVLTF. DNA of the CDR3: TGCGCCAGCAGCTTGATTTGGACAGACATCTCTGGGGCCAACGTCCTGACTTTC.

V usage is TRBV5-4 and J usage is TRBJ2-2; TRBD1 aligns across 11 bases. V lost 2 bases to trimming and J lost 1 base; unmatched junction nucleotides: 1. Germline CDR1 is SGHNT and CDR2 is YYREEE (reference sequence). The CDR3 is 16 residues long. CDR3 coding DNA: TGTGCCAGCAGCTTTGGGACAGGGGGGAACACCGGGGAGCTGTTTTTT. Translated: CASSFGTGGNTGELFF.

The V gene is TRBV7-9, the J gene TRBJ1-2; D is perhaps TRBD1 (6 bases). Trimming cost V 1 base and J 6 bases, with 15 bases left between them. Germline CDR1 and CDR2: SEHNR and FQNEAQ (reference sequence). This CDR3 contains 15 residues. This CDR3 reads CASSLGVAGADGYTF. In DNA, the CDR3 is TGTGCCAGCAGCTTAGGGGTTGCAGGGGCGGATGGCTACACCTTC.

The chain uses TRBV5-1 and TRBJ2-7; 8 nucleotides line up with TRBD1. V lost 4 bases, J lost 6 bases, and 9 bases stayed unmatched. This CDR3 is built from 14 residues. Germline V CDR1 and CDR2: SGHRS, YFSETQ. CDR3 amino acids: CASSPPGQGGEQYF. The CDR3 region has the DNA TGCGCCAGCAGCCCCCCAGGACAGGGTGGCGAGCAGTACTTC.

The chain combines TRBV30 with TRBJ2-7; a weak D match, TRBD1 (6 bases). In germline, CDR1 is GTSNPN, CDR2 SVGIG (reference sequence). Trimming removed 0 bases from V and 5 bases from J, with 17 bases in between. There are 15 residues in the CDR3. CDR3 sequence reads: CAWSVRIQGRDEQYF. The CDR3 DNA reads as TGTGCCTGGAGTGTACGTATTCAGGGGCGAGACGAGCAGTACTTC.